The clone carrying this TCR beta chain was seen a handful of times. This sample was included in a study of blood T cell repertoires in COVID-19. Study in general: T cells, B-cell-depleted T cells, or PBMCs provided the cDNA or gDNA that served as material.

Per the authors' pipeline: Nucleated cell counts were estimated from reference gene primer amplification. Only in-frame clones appear in the TCRdb table, and some are missing; sequencing was by immunoSEQ multiplex PCR. That table furnishes V, J and clone size, whereas the DNA furnished D and trimming. The sample yields 350,000 or so clones, about 90% seen once. In assigning cohorts, the study relied on participant-reported clinical history. Participants in the exposed group had met a COVID-19 case in the 2 weeks before joining the study. Germline CDR1 SQVTM, CDR2 ANQGSEA. V was clipped by 1 base and J by 4 bases, with 13 bases between them. This CDR3 has 14 residues.

The source is a woman in her thirties who had been exposed to COVID-19. This chain uses TRBV29-1 with TRBJ1-2; D ambiguous. The sample consisted of PBMCs or T cells enriched from blood (not recorded which). The CDR3 region has the DNA TGCAGCGTTGAAGGGCCTGACGGCGGCTATGGCTACACCTTC. This sequence encodes CSVEGPDGGYGYTF.